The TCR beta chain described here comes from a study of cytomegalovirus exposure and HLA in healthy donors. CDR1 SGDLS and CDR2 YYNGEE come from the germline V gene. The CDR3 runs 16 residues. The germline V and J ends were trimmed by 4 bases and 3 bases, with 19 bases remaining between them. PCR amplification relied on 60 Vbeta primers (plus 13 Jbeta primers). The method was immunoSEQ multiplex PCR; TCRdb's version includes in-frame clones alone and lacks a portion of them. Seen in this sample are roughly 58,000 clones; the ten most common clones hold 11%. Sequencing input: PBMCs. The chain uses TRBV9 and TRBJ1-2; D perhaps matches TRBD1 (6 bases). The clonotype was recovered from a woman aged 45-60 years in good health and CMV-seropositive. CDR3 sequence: CASSSRRGAGDYGYTF. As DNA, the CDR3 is TGTGCCAGCAGCTCCCGTCGAGGGGCAGGGGACTATGGCTACACCTTC.